Below, one T cell receptor beta chain is given with its context. Distinct nucleotide sequences in the sample also encode this CDR3. This sample was taken from a study of shared clonotypes between healthy human individuals. Study-level background: The donors, a couple of women and a few men, were aged 18 to 49.

V lost 1 base and J 1 base, leaving 5 bases between the germline ends. Germline CDR1 is SGHNT and CDR2 is YYREEE (reference sequence). The CDR3 sequence is 13 residues long. Measured with immunoSEQ multiplex PCR; TCRdb has only the in-frame clones, and not every one. Of nearly 500,000 clones in the sample, 75% to 85% were seen once. The specimen was PBMCs. The chain links TRBV5-4 to TRBJ1-2; D is uncertain. The receptor comes from a woman aged 35 to 49 in good health. Some clones in this sample may be carry-over from other donors' samples. Here the CDR3 reads CASSLQNNYGYTF. The CDR3 DNA reads as TGTGCCAGCAGCTTGCAGAATAACTATGGCTACACCTTC.